The 23 T cell receptor beta chains below were found in one sample sequenced in a study of CD8+ T cells in alopecia areata. Following RNA extraction, reverse transcription yielded cDNA that acted as the sequencing template. Sequenced by immunoSEQ multiplex PCR; TCRdb stores in-frame clones only, minus some. The profile shows 150,000 to 200,000 clones, about half of them singletons. Treatment described: oral pan-JAK inhibitor, 5-10 mg twice daily. The input for sequencing was CD8+ T cells sorted from blood, taken at week 52, from a patient treated with tofacitinib. These TCRs come from a human donor with alopecia areata.

The chain's CDR3 is CASSRQDYEQYF. CDR3 DNA: TGTGCCAGCAGCCGTCAAGACTACGAGCAGTACTTC. The chain uses TRBV7-9 and TRBJ2-7, with unresolved D. V lost 5 bases, J lost 3 bases, and 8 bases lay in between. This CDR3 spans 12 amino acids. Germline-derived CDR1 and CDR2 are SEHNR and FQNEAQ (reference sequence).

V is TRBV7-2 and J is TRBJ1-2; D remains unclear. Germline CDR1 and CDR2: SGHTA and FQGNSA. This CDR3 is built from 13 residues. The V end was cut by 1 base, the J end by 4 bases, with 7 bases between. This chain's CDR3 is CASSLDAGYGYTF. DNA of the CDR3: TGTGCCAGCAGCTTAGACGCCGGCTATGGCTACACCTTC.

This clone occurred a few times. The rearrangement uses TRBV7-8 and TRBJ2-3; 14 bases match TRBD2. There are 17 residues in the CDR3. Per germline, CDR1 SGHVS and CDR2 FQNEAQ. The V segment lost 5 bases and the J segment 4 bases; nucleotides outside the gene matches: 8. The CDR3 DNA reads as TGTGCCAGCAGCCCCAGACTAGCGGGGGGGCAATCAGATACGCAGTATTTT. Protein: CASSPRLAGGQSDTQYF.

The V and J genes are TRBV30 and TRBJ2-2; no clear D. The CDR3 consists of 16 residues. Germline V gives CDR1 GTSNPN, CDR2 SVGIG (reference sequence). The V gene lost 4 bases and the J gene lost 1 base, with 16 bases spanning the gap. DNA of the CDR3: TGTGCCTGGAACCCCGTGGGCCAGAAGAACACCGGGGAGCTGTTTTTT. Encoded protein: CAWNPVGQKNTGELFF.

The chain links TRBV18 to TRBJ2-3, with D tentatively TRBD2 (7 bases). V was cut by 0 bases and J by 4 bases, with 14 bases left in between. Germline V CDR1 and CDR2: KGHSH, LQKENI. This CDR3 contains 16 residues. The CDR3 DNA reads TGTGCCAGCTCACCACCGGAGGTGGGGGGGCCAGATACGCAGTATTTT. Protein sequence: CASSPPEVGGPDTQYF.

This clone occurred a few times. The V and J genes are TRBV13 and TRBJ2-6; D is unresolved. The ends were cut back, 3 bases at V and 2 bases at J, with 5 bases in the middle. From germline, CDR1 is PRHDT and CDR2 FYEKMQ (reference sequence). The CDR3 runs to 14 residues. The CDR3 coding sequence is TGTGCCAGCAGCTTTCGGACTGGGGCCAACGTCCTGACTTTC. Its protein product is CASSFRTGANVLTF. Looking up the rest from reference TRBV13 and TRBJ2-6 gives the full variable domain: AAGVIQSPRHLIKEKRETATLKCYPIPRHDTVYWYQQGPGQDPQFLISFYEKMQSDKGSIPDRFSAQQFSDYHSELNMSSLELGDSALYFCASSFRTGANVLTFGAGSRLTVL.

The V call is TRBV13, the J call TRBJ2-1; perhaps TRBD1 as D (6 bases). V dropped 6 bases and J dropped 6 bases, with 9 bases sitting between them. This CDR3 has 12 residues. Germline-derived CDR1 and CDR2 are PRHDT and FYEKMQ (reference sequence). The CDR3 DNA is TGTGCCAGCAGTCCGGACAGCAATGAGCAGTTCTTC. Its translation: CASSPDSNEQFF.

This clone was counted between two and nine times. The chain recombines TRBV29-1 with TRBJ2-1, with 9 bases matching TRBD2. V dropped 4 bases and J dropped 2; count of bases not matched to a gene: 9. This CDR3 is built from 16 residues. Per germline, CDR1 SQVTM and CDR2 ANQGSEA. The CDR3 here is CSVGGGEILTYNEQFF. The CDR3 DNA reads TGCAGCGTTGGCGGGGGGGAGATCCTAACCTACAATGAGCAGTTCTTC.

V is TRBV30 and J is TRBJ1-5, with 7 bases that match TRBD1. V lost 4 bases, J lost 3 bases, and 3 bases stayed unmatched. Germline loops: CDR1 GTSNPN, CDR2 SVGIG (reference sequence). The CDR3 is 13 amino acids. In DNA form, the CDR3 reads TGTGCCTGGATGGAGGGGGCCAATCAGCCCCAGCATTTT. Encoded protein: CAWMEGANQPQHF.

There are a few counts of this clone. This chain links TRBV4-2 with TRBJ2-5, with TRBD2 matching 10 bases. V shed 4 bases and J 5 bases; nucleotides not matched to a gene: 10. This CDR3 is 16 amino acids long. Germline V gene sequence: CDR1 LGHNA, CDR2 YNFKEQ. The CDR3 nucleotides are TGTGCCAGCAGCCCCCGGGGGAGCGGGGGGGCTGAGACCCAGTACTTC. Protein product: CASSPRGSGGAETQYF.

The CDR3 spells CASSLDGRAGEKLFF. CDR3 coding DNA: TGTGCCAGCAGCTTAGATGGAAGGGCTGGGGAAAAACTGTTTTTT. V usage is TRBV11-2 and J usage is TRBJ1-4; D is unresolved. Trimming removed 0 bases from V and 8 bases from J, with 13 bases in between. Germline V gene sequence: CDR1 SGHAT, CDR2 FQNNGV. This CDR3 comprises 15 residues.

The chain carries TRBV4-3 and TRBJ2-7; 7 bases match TRBD2. CDR3 length: 15 amino acids. The germline V gene has CDR1 LGHNA and CDR2 YSLEER. V lost 4 bases, J lost 5 bases, and 11 bases stayed unmatched. CDR3 in amino acids: CASSPYPGGGNEQYF. CDR3 bases: TGCGCCAGCAGCCCCTACCCTGGCGGGGGAAACGAGCAGTACTTC.

This clone was seen only a few times. The rearrangement joins TRBV5-1 to TRBJ2-2; D perhaps matches TRBD1 (6 bases). V was shortened by 4 bases and J by 6 bases, with 10 bases between the two germline ends. The CDR3 extends over 13 amino acids. In germline, CDR1 is SGHRS, CDR2 YFSETQ. CDR3 amino acids: CASSLKGAGELFF. CDR3 DNA: TGCGCCAGCAGCCTAAAGGGGGCCGGGGAGCTGTTTTTT.

The chain is built from TRBV7-2 and TRBJ2-7, with 9 bases aligning to TRBD2. Germline loops: CDR1 SGHTA, CDR2 FQGNSA. Trimming cost V 1 base and J 2 bases; bases outside gene matches: 3. There are 15 residues in the CDR3. The CDR3 region has the DNA TGTGCCAGCAGCTTAGTGGGACTAGCCCCCTACGAGCAGTACTTC. Translated, it gives CASSLVGLAPYEQYF.

The rearrangement uses TRBV11-2 and TRBJ2-7; unclear D gene. The ends were cut back, 1 base at V and 3 bases at J, with 7 bases in the middle. The CDR3 consists of 13 residues. The germline CDR1 and CDR2 sequences are SGHAT and FQNNGV. The CDR3 DNA is TGTGCCAGCAGCTTAGGGGTTGGCTACGAGCAGTACTTC. Its translation is CASSLGVGYEQYF.

J is TRBJ2-1 and V is TRBV19, with D perhaps TRBD1 or TRBD2 (5 bases each). CDR1 LNHDA and CDR2 SQIVND come from the germline V gene (reference sequence). V dropped 3 bases and J dropped 4 bases, with 7 bases sitting between them. The CDR3 is made up of 13 amino acids. CDR3 protein: CASSMGEYNEQFF. In nucleotides, the CDR3 is TGTGCCAGTAGTATGGGGGAGTACAATGAGCAGTTCTTC.

The genes are TRBV5-4 and TRBJ2-3; the D is unclear. CDR3 size: 15 residues. Germline lookup yields CDR1 SGHNT and CDR2 YYREEE (reference sequence). V was trimmed by 3 bases and J by 4 bases, leaving 15 bases between them. The CDR3 nucleotides are TGTGCCAGCAGCTCTCGTTCAACCCCCGCAGATACGCAGTATTTT. This codes for CASSSRSTPADTQYF. Looking up the rest from reference TRBV5-4 and TRBJ2-3 gives the full variable domain: ETGVTQSPTHLIKTRGQQVTLRCSSQSGHNTVSWYQQALGQGPQFIFQYYREEENGRGNFPPRFSGLQFPNYSSELNVNALELDDSALYLCASSSRSTPADTQYFGPGTRLTVL.

The table lists this clone with many counts. The chain employs TRBV7-3 and TRBJ2-2, with D tentatively TRBD2 (6 bases). Between the trimmed V and J ends, which lost 5 bases and 0 bases, there was a span of 16 bases. The CDR3 consists of 17 residues. Germline V gene sequence: CDR1 SGHTA, CDR2 FQGTGA. The CDR3 DNA is TGTGCCAGCAGCCCCCGACTAGAACGTACGAACACCGGGGAGCTGTTTTTT. It specifies CASSPRLERTNTGELFF.

The rearrangement uses TRBV2 and TRBJ2-7, with D hard to call. From germline, CDR1 is SNHLY and CDR2 FYNNEI. V was trimmed by 1 base and J by 3 bases, leaving 4 bases between them. The CDR3 loop spans 12 amino acids. The CDR3 sequence is CASSEVGYEQYF. The CDR3 DNA follows: TGTGCCAGCAGTGAAGTCGGCTACGAGCAGTACTTC. Full variable domain (missing parts from reference TRBV2 and TRBJ2-7): EPEVTQTPSHQVTQMGQEVILRCVPISNHLYFYWYRQILGQKVEFLVSFYNNEISEKSEIFDDQFSVERPDGSNFTLKIRSTKLEDSAMYFCASSEVGYEQYFGPGTRLTVT.

V and J are TRBV7-9 and TRBJ1-2; D gene uncertain. The germline V and J ends were trimmed by 4 bases and 4 bases, with 13 bases remaining between them. CDR1 SEHNR and CDR2 FQNEAQ come from the germline V gene (reference sequence). The CDR3 spans 14 residues. Here the CDR3 reads CASSSGSPLYGYTF. The CDR3 bases are TGTGCCAGCAGCTCCGGGAGTCCCCTCTATGGCTACACCTTC.

The CDR3, as DNA: TGTGCCACCCGGTTGGAGCCTGGGGCCAACGTCCTGACTTTC. This encodes CATRLEPGANVLTF. V and J are TRBV6-5 and TRBJ2-6; D uncertain. Germline CDR1 is MNHEY and CDR2 is SVGAGI. The CDR3 has 14 residues. Trimming took 10 bases from V and 2 from J, leaving 12 bases between them.

The chain carries TRBV6-4 and TRBJ1-5; D is undetermined. Germline lookup yields CDR1 MRHNA and CDR2 SNTAGT. Trimming removed 5 bases from V and 1 base from J, with 18 bases in between. This CDR3 spans 17 amino acids. Written as DNA, the CDR3 is TGTGCCAGCAGTCAAGCTTTGTTGCCGAGAAGCAATCAGCCCCAGCATTTT. Residues: CASSQALLPRSNQPQHF.

This clone came up a few times. The chain has TRBV19 and TRBJ2-1, with a tentative D call TRBD2 (6 bases). Trimming shortened V by 4 bases and J by 4 bases, and 8 bases separated the two germline ends. CDR3 length: 13 amino acids. Germline V CDR1 and CDR2: LNHDA, SQIVND (reference sequence). CDR3 nucleotides: TGTGCCAGTAGTAGCGGGGAATACAATGAGCAGTTCTTC. It translates to CASSSGEYNEQFF.